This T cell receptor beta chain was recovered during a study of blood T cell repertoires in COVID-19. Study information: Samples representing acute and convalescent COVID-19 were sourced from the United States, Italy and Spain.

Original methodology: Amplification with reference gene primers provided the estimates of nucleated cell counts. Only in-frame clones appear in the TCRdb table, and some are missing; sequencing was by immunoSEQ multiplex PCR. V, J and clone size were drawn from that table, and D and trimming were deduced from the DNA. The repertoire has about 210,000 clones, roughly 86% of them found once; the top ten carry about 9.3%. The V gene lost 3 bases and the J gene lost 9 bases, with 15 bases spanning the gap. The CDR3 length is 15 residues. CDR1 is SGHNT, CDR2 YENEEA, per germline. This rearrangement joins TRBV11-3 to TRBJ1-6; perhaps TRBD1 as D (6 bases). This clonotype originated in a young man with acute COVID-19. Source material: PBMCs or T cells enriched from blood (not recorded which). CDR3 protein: CASSFTGIPISPLHF. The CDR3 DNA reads TGTGCCAGCAGCTTCACAGGGATCCCTATTTCACCCCTCCACTTT.